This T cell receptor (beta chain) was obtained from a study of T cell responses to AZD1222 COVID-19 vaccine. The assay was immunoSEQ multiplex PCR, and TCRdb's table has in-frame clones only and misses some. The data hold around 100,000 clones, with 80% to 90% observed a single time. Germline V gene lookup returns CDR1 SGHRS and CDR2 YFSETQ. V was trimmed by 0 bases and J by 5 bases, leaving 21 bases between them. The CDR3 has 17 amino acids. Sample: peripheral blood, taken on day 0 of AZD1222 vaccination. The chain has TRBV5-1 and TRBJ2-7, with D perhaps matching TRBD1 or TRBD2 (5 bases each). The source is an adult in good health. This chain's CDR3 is CASSLAPVSGAGNEQYF. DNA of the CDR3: TGCGCCAGCAGCTTGGCCCCTGTATCCGGGGCTGGGAACGAGCAGTACTTC.